This T cell receptor beta chain was found in a study of T-cell memory formation after mild COVID-19. General study results and limits: Clones that got smaller from day 15 to 85 had even CD4/CD8, while clones growing later tipped toward CD4+. The authors did not confirm SARS-CoV-2 specificity of second-wave clones peaking day 37. Clones that contracted clustered mainly in CM and EM if CD4+ and in EMRA if CD8+.

TCRdb analysed the 5' RACE reads with MiXCR anew, one entry per CDR3 protein. This sample has 550,000 to 700,000 distinct CDR3 sequences, with about 18% found just once. This clonotype was picked up a small number of times. The antigen is unknown. Germline CDR1 and CDR2: SQVTM and ANQGSEA. V shed 3 bases, J shed 0 bases, and the junction held 9 bases outside the gene matches. The CDR3 covers 16 residues. The source is an adult woman who had mild COVID-19 (a few samples of this study predate the infection). Cell type and time point are not known. This chain connects TRBV29-1 to TRBJ2-7; 9 bases are shared with TRBD2. Sequences were obtained from PBMCs or a T cell subset sorted from them (not recorded which). The CDR3 here is CSVEIYSGRPSYEQYF. CDR3 sequence (DNA): TGCAGCGTTGAGATTTACAGCGGGAGGCCCTCCTACGAGCAGTACTTC.